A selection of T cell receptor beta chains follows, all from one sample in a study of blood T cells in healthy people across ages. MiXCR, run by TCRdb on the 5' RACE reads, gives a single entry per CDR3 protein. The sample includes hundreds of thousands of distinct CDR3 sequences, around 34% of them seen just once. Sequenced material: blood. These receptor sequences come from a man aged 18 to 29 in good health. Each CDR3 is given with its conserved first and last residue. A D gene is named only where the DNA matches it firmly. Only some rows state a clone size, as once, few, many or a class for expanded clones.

DNA: TGCGCCAGCGGACCGGAACTGACATCCTACAATGAGCAGTTCTTC
CDR3: CASGPELTSYNEQFF
D: .
J: TRBJ2-1
size: many
V: TRBV4-3

DNA: TGTGCCAGCAGCTTTACGGGGGATGGCTACACCTTC
CDR3: CASSFTGDGYTF
D: .
J: TRBJ1-2
size: many
V: TRBV12-3/TRBV12-4

DNA: TGTGCCAGCAGCGGGGGACTAGGAGACACAGATACGCAGTATTTT
CDR3: CASSGGLGDTDTQYF
D: TRBD2
J: TRBJ2-3
size: .
V: TRBV12-3/TRBV12-4

DNA: TGCAGTGCTAGGGGGAGGGGGCGCGTAAACATTCAGTACTTC
CDR3: CSARGRGRVNIQYF
D: .
J: TRBJ2-4
size: few
V: TRBV20-1

DNA: TGTGCCAGCAGTTTAGGGGGGCCCCCCACAGATACGCAGTATTTT
CDR3: CASSLGGPPTDTQYF
D: .
J: TRBJ2-3
size: .
V: TRBV12-3/TRBV12-4

DNA: TGTGCCAGCAGTGAAAAACCGACAGGGAAAAATTCACCCCTCCACTTT
CDR3: CASSEKPTGKNSPLHF
D: TRBD1
J: TRBJ1-6
size: few
V: TRBV6-1

DNA: TGTGCCAGCTCACCGGCTTCGGACAGGGAGGGCTCCTACGAGCAGTACTTC
CDR3: CASSPASDREGSYEQYF
D: .
J: TRBJ2-7
size: few
V: TRBV18

DNA: TGTGCCAGCAGTCCATGGGGGGACAGGGACTACAATGAGCAGTTCTTC
CDR3: CASSPWGDRDYNEQFF
D: TRBD1
J: TRBJ2-1
size: few
V: TRBV27

DNA: TGTGCCAGCAGCGTAGCTACGGGGATTCAGTATTTT
CDR3: CASSVATGIQYF
D: .
J: TRBJ2-3
size: once
V: TRBV9

DNA: TGCGCCAGCAGCCAAGATAGGTGGGTGACAGGGATGGCAGATACGCAGTATTTT
CDR3: CASSQDRWVTGMADTQYF
D: TRBD1
J: TRBJ2-3
size: .
V: TRBV4-3

DNA: TGTGCCAGCAGTTATCGGATAGGGAATGATGGCTACACCTTC
CDR3: CASSYRIGNDGYTF
D: .
J: TRBJ1-2
size: .
V: TRBV7-9

DNA: TGCGCCAGCAGTCCCTCGACAGAGGGCACTGAAGCTTTCTTT
CDR3: CASSPSTEGTEAFF
D: .
J: TRBJ1-1
size: .
V: TRBV5-1

DNA: TGTGCCAGCTCTACTGGGTTAGAATACCAAGAGACCCAGTACTTC
CDR3: CASSTGLEYQETQYF
D: .
J: TRBJ2-5
size: few
V: TRBV18

DNA: TGTGCCAGCAGCTCATCGACAGGGCAAGCTTTCTTT
CDR3: CASSSSTGQAFF
D: TRBD1
J: TRBJ1-1
size: few
V: TRBV5-6

DNA: TGCAGTGCTAGAGATGCCCCGGGACAGTTGGAAGAGCAGTACTTC
CDR3: CSARDAPGQLEEQYF
D: TRBD1
J: TRBJ2-5
size: .
V: TRBV20-1

DNA: TGTGCCAGCAGCCCTTCCAGTGAACTGAACACTGAAGCTTTCTTT
CDR3: CASSPSSELNTEAFF
D: .
J: TRBJ1-1
size: .
V: TRBV13

DNA: TGCAGTGCTCCCCAGGACAGATTGACCACAGATACGCAGTATTTT
CDR3: CSAPQDRLTTDTQYF
D: .
J: TRBJ2-3
size: few
V: TRBV20-1

DNA: TGCGCCAGCAGCGAAGAGGGGTATAGCAATCAGCCCCAGCATTTT
CDR3: CASSEEGYSNQPQHF
D: .
J: TRBJ1-5
size: few
V: TRBV4-1

DNA: TGTGCCAGCAGCTTAGCGTTACAGGGAGGTGTAGCTTTCTTT
CDR3: CASSLALQGGVAFF
D: .
J: TRBJ1-1
size: few
V: TRBV7-9

DNA: TGTGCCAGCAGCCCACGGGGCCTGGAAGAGACCCAGTACTTC
CDR3: CASSPRGLEETQYF
D: .
J: TRBJ2-5
size: .
V: TRBV11-1

DNA: TGTGCCAGCAGTTACTCTATAACTAGCGGAAGAGATACGCAGTATTTT
CDR3: CASSYSITSGRDTQYF
D: TRBD2
J: TRBJ2-3
size: .
V: TRBV6-2/TRBV6-3

DNA: TGCGCCAGCAGGATCTGGCGGGAGGTCTACAATGAGCAGTTCTTC
CDR3: CASRIWREVYNEQFF
D: TRBD2
J: TRBJ2-1
size: .
V: TRBV5-1

DNA: TGTGCCAGCAGCGCGCTGGGGGGCCGAAGGAACAATGAGCAGTTCTTC
CDR3: CASSALGGRRNNEQFF
D: .
J: TRBJ2-1
size: few
V: TRBV3-1

DNA: TGTGCCTGGAGTGGAGGGGACAGGGAACCAGCTTTCTTT
CDR3: CAWSGGDREPAFF
D: TRBD1
J: TRBJ1-1
size: .
V: TRBV30

DNA: TGTGCCAGCAGCCCTGAACTCAGGGATACGCAGTATTTT
CDR3: CASSPELRDTQYF
D: .
J: TRBJ2-3
size: many
V: TRBV7-6

DNA: TGTGCCAGCACCATTCATCGGGCTTATGGCTACACCTTC
CDR3: CASTIHRAYGYTF
D: .
J: TRBJ1-2
size: .
V: TRBV12-3/TRBV12-4

DNA: TGTGCCAGCTCACCACCGGGACGAGCGGGCACAGATACGCAGTATTTT
CDR3: CASSPPGRAGTDTQYF
D: .
J: TRBJ2-3
size: few
V: TRBV18

DNA: TGCAGTGCTAGAGGGCAGGCCGCCGAATACGAGCAGTACTTC
CDR3: CSARGQAAEYEQYF
D: .
J: TRBJ2-7
size: .
V: TRBV20-1

DNA: TGTGCCAGCAGCCTCCGGGATTCTCCCTACAATGGGCAGTTCTTC
CDR3: CASSLRDSPYNGQFF
D: .
J: TRBJ2-1
size: .
V: TRBV9

DNA: TGTGCCAGCAGCGGACAGCCCGAAGCTTTCTTT
CDR3: CASSGQPEAFF
D: .
J: TRBJ1-1
size: few
V: TRBV12-3/TRBV12-4

DNA: TGTGCCAGCAGCATAGACAGCAAACACAATGAGCAGTTCTTC
CDR3: CASSIDSKHNEQFF
D: .
J: TRBJ2-1
size: .
V: TRBV9

DNA: TGTGCCTGCAGCTTAGCGCTTCGACTAGGGGGATACAATGAGCAGTTCTTC
CDR3: CACSLALRLGGYNEQFF
D: .
J: TRBJ2-1
size: .
V: TRBV7-2

DNA: TGCGCCAGCAGCTTGTTTCAGGGGGCCCCTAATTCACCCCTCCACTTT
CDR3: CASSLFQGAPNSPLHF
D: TRBD1
J: TRBJ1-6
size: .
V: TRBV5-1

DNA: TGTGCCAGCAGTTACTCCGCGATGGGCTTTAGCAATGAGCAGTTCTTC
CDR3: CASSYSAMGFSNEQFF
D: .
J: TRBJ2-1
size: .
V: TRBV6-5

DNA: TGTGCCAGCAGTCCCACCACTCGGGACGCCGCGTACCAAGAGACCCAGTACTTC
CDR3: CASSPTTRDAAYQETQYF
D: .
J: TRBJ2-5
size: few
V: TRBV12-3/TRBV12-4

DNA: TGCAGTGCTACGGGACTAGCGGGGGGGCGACAAGAGACCCAGTACTTC
CDR3: CSATGLAGGRQETQYF
D: TRBD2
J: TRBJ2-5
size: .
V: TRBV20-1

DNA: TGTGCCAGCAGCTTGGTGGAAAGAGGAGAGAACTATGGCTACACCTTC
CDR3: CASSLVERGENYGYTF
D: .
J: TRBJ1-2
size: .
V: TRBV7-9

DNA: TGTGCCAGCAGTGAGTCCCTGACGAACACTGAAGCTTTCTTT
CDR3: CASSESLTNTEAFF
D: .
J: TRBJ1-1
size: many
V: TRBV2

DNA: TGTGCCAGCAGCGTAATCGGGGGGTCCAATGAGCAGTTCTTC
CDR3: CASSVIGGSNEQFF
D: TRBD2
J: TRBJ2-1
size: few
V: TRBV9

DNA: TGCGCCAGCAGCCAGAGTCAAGATACGCAGTATTTT
CDR3: CASSQSQDTQYF
D: .
J: TRBJ2-3
size: few
V: TRBV4-3

DNA: TGTGCCAGCAGCCAAGTTAGGGATAAGTACTTC
CDR3: CASSQVRDKYF
D: .
J: TRBJ2-4
size: once
V: TRBV14

DNA: TGTGCCAGCAGTTACTCCCCCGGACTAGCGGAAGAGACCCAGTACTTC
CDR3: CASSYSPGLAEETQYF
D: TRBD2
J: TRBJ2-5
size: .
V: TRBV6-2/TRBV6-3

DNA: TGTGCCACCAGTGACCCCTCCGGGGCCTCAAAAGATACGCAGTATTTT
CDR3: CATSDPSGASKDTQYF
D: .
J: TRBJ2-3
size: few
V: TRBV24-1

DNA: TGTGCCAGCACCCAAAGAGGGGATTCTGAGCAGTTATTC
CDR3: CASTQRGDSEQLF
D: .
J: TRBJ2-1
size: .
V: TRBV27

DNA: TGTGCCAGCAGCTTTGGGACTAGCGGGGGGCCCGCACCCTACGAGCAGTACTTC
CDR3: CASSFGTSGGPAPYEQYF
D: TRBD2
J: TRBJ2-7
size: .
V: TRBV11-2

DNA: TGTGCCAGCAGCTTAGAAATCGGGATTGAGCAGTTCTTC
CDR3: CASSLEIGIEQFF
D: .
J: TRBJ2-1
size: .
V: TRBV7-2

DNA: TGCAGTGCTAGAGTCCCTACAGGTCAAGCTTACAATGAGCAGTTCTTC
CDR3: CSARVPTGQAYNEQFF
D: .
J: TRBJ2-1
size: many
V: TRBV20-1

DNA: TGTGCCAGCAGTCCATACAAACAGGCCTCCTCTGGAAACACCATATATTTT
CDR3: CASSPYKQASSGNTIYF
D: .
J: TRBJ1-3
size: .
V: TRBV12-3/TRBV12-4

DNA: TGTGCCAGCAGTAAGCGGACTAGCGGGGGGTCCGACCAAGAGACCCAGTACTTC
CDR3: CASSKRTSGGSDQETQYF
D: TRBD2
J: TRBJ2-5
size: many
V: TRBV12-3/TRBV12-4

DNA: TGTGCCAGCAGCCAAGGAATATACGGGAGTGGGGATACGCAGTATTTT
CDR3: CASSQGIYGSGDTQYF
D: .
J: TRBJ2-3
size: .
V: TRBV4-2

DNA: TGTGCCAGCAGCTCCAGGGGACAGGGGGCCACAGATACGCAGTATTTT
CDR3: CASSSRGQGATDTQYF
D: TRBD1
J: TRBJ2-3
size: .
V: TRBV7-9

DNA: TGCGCCAGCAGCCAAGCTACCGTGGACAGGGCGAATACGAACACCTTC
CDR3: CASSQATVDRANTNTF
D: TRBD1
J: TRBJ1-2
size: few
V: TRBV4-3

DNA: TGTGCCAGCAGCTTGTGGTCCAGCAGCTATGGCTACACCTTC
CDR3: CASSLWSSSYGYTF
D: .
J: TRBJ1-2
size: .
V: TRBV5-4

DNA: TGCAGTGCTAGAGATTTTGGAGCTAGCGGGGACTGGAACACCGGGGAGCTGTTTTTT
CDR3: CSARDFGASGDWNTGELFF
D: TRBD2
J: TRBJ2-2
size: few
V: TRBV20-1